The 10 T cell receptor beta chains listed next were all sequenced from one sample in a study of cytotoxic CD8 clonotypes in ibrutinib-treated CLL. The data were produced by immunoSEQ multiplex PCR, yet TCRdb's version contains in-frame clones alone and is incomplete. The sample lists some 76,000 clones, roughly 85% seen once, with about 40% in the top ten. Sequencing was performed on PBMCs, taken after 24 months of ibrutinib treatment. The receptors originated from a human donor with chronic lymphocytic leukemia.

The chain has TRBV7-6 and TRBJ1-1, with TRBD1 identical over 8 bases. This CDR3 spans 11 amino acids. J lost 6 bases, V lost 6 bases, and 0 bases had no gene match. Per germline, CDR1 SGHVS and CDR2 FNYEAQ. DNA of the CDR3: TGTGCCAGCAGACAGGGGGCTGAAGCTTTCTTT. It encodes CASRQGAEAFF.

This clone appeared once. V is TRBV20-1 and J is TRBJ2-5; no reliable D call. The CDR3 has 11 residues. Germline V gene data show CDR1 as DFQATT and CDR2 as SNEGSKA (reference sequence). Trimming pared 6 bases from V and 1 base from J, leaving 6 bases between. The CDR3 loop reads CSAGIQETQYF. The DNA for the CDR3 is TGCAGTGCGGGAATCCAAGAGACCCAGTACTTC.

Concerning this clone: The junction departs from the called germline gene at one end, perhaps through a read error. CDR3 coding DNA: TGTGCCAGCTCACCACGGGCTCTAGCGGGAGGCACGGATACGCAGTATTTT. Protein product: CASSPRALAGGTDTQYF. This chain uses TRBV18 with TRBJ2-3, with 11 bases matching TRBD2. The CDR3 sequence is 17 residues long. Germline V gives CDR1 KGHSH, CDR2 LQKENI. Full variable domain (outside the CDR3, taken from reference TRBV18 and TRBJ2-3): NAGVMQNPRHLVRRRGQEARLRCSPMKGHSHVYWYRQLPEEGLKFMVYLQKENIIDESGMPKERFSAEFPKEGPSILRIQQVVRGDSAAYFCASSPRALAGGTDTQYFGPGTRLTVL.

The CDR3 DNA follows: TGCAGCGTGGGATTGGGGCGGGTTAGCACAGATACGCAGTATTTT. This translates into CSVGLGRVSTDTQYF. The chain recombines TRBV29-1 with TRBJ2-3; D might be TRBD1 or TRBD2, each matching 5 bases. V dropped 6 bases and J dropped 0 bases, with 16 bases sitting between them. Germline CDR1 reads SQVTM; CDR2 reads ANQGSEA. The CDR3 is 15 amino acids.

Here the CDR3 reads CASSLRLAGVSDEQYF. In nucleotides, the CDR3 is TGTGCCAGCAGCTTAAGACTAGCGGGGGTCTCGGACGAGCAGTACTTC. The chain couples TRBV11-2 to TRBJ2-7, with TRBD2 matching 12 bases. The germline V gene encodes CDR1 SGHAT and CDR2 FQNNGV. Trimming cost V 2 bases and J 5 bases; bases outside gene matches: 7. This CDR3 spans 16 amino acids.

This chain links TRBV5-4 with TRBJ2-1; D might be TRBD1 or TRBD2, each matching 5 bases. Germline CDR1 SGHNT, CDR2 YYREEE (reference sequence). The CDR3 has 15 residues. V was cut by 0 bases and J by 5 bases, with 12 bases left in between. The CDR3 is CASSLGASRDNEQFF. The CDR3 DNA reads TGTGCCAGCAGCTTGGGGGCTAGCAGGGACAATGAGCAGTTCTTC.

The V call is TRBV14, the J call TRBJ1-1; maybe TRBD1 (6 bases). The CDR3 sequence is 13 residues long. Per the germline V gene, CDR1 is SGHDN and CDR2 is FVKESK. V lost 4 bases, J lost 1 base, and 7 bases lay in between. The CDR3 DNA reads TGTGCCAGCAGCCTACAGGGGAACACTGAAGCTTTCTTT. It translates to CASSLQGNTEAFF.

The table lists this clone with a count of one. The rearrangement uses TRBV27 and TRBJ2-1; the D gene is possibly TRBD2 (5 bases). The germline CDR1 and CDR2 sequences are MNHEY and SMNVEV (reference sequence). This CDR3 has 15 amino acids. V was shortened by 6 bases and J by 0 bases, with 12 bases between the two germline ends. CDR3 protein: CASSLAPNSYNEQFF. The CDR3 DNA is TGTGCCAGCAGCCTAGCCCCTAACTCCTACAATGAGCAGTTCTTC.

CDR3 in amino acids: CASSQINRDNTEAFF. The CDR3 DNA follows: TGCGCCAGCAGCCAGATCAACAGGGATAACACTGAAGCTTTCTTT. This rearrangement joins TRBV5-1 to TRBJ1-1; TRBD1 is a possible D gene (6 bases). The CDR3 consists of 15 residues. The V gene's germline CDR1 is SGHRS and CDR2 YFSETQ. V was clipped by 4 bases and J by 2 bases, with 15 bases between them.

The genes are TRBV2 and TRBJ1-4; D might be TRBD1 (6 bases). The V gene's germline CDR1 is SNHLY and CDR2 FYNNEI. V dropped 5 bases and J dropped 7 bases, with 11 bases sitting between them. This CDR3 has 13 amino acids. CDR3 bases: TGTGCCAGCAGTCAGGGGTTAGGTGAAAAACTGTTTTTT. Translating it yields CASSQGLGEKLFF.